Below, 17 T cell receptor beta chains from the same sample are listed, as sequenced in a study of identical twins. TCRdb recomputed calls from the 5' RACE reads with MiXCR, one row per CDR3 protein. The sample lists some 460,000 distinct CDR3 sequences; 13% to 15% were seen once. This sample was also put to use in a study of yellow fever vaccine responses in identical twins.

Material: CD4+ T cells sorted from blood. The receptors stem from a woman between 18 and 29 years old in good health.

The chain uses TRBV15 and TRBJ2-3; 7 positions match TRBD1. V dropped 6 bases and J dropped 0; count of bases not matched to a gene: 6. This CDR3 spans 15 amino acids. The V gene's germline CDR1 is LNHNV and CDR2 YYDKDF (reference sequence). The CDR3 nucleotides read TGTGCCACCAGTCGCCGGGACAGTAGCACAGATACGCAGTATTTT. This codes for CATSRRDSSTDTQYF.

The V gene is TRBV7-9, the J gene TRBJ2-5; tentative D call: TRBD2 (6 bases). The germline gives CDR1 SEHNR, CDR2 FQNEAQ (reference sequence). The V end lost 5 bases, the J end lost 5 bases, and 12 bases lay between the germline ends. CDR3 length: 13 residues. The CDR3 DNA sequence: TGTGCCAGCAGCCGCGGGGACGGGGAGACCCAGTACTTC. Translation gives CASSRGDGETQYF.

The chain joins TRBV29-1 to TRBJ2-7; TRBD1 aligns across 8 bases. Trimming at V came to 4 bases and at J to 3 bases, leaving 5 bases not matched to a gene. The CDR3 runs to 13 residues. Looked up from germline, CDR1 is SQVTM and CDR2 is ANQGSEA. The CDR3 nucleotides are TGCAGCGTTGGAGGACAGGGTGGCTACGAGCAGTACTTC. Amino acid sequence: CSVGGQGGYEQYF.

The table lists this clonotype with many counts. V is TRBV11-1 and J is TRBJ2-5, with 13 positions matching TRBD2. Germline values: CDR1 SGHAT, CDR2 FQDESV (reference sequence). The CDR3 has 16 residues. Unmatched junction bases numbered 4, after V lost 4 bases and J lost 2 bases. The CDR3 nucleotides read TGTGCCAGCAGCTCCGGACTAGCGGGGGTGCAAGAGACCCAGTACTTC. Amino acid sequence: CASSSGLAGVQETQYF.

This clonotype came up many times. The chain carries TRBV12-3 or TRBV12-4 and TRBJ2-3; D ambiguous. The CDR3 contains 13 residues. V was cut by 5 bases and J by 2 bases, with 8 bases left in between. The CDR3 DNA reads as TGTGCCAGCAGTAAGTCTTACACAGATACGCAGTATTTT. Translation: CASSKSYTDTQYF.

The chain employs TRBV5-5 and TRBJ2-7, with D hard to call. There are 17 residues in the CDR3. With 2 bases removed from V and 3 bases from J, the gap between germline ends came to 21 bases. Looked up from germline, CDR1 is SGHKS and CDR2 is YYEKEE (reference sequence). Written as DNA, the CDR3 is TGTGCCAGCAGCTTTGAACGGTTTGGTGGGTTTTTCTACGAGCAGTACTTC. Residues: CASSFERFGGFFYEQYF.

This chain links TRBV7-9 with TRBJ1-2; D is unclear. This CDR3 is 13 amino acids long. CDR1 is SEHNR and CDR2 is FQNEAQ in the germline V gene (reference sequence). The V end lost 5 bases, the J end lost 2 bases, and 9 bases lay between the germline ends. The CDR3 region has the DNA TGTGCCAGCAGCGAGGGAAACAACTATGGCTACACCTTC. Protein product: CASSEGNNYGYTF.

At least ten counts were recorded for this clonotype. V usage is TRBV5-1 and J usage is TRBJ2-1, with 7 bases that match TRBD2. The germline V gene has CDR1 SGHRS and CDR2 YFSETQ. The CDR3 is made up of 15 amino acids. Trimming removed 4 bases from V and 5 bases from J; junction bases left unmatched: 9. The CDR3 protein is CASSPPAGEDNEQFF. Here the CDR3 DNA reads TGCGCCAGCAGCCCCCCGGCGGGAGAAGACAATGAGCAGTTCTTC.

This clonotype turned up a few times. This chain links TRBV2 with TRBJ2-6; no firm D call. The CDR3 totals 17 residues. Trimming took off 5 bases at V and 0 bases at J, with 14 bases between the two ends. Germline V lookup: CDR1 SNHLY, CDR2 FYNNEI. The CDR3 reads CASSPQLPYSGANVLTF. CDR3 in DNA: TGTGCCAGCAGTCCTCAGCTACCCTACTCTGGGGCCAACGTCCTGACTTTC.

CDR3 DNA: TGTGCCAGCAGCCAAGGGGAAAGCGGTGAAAAACTGTTTTTT. It yields the protein CASSQGESGEKLFF. This chain uses TRBV3-1 with TRBJ1-4; D gene uncertain. The CDR3 consists of 14 residues. V dropped 1 base and J dropped 7 bases, with 10 bases sitting between them. Germline values: CDR1 LGHDT, CDR2 YNNKEL (reference sequence).

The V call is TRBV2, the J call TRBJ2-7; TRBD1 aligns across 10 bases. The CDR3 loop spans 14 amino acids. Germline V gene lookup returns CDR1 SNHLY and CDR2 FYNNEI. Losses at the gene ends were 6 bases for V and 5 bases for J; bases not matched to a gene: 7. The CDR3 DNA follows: TGTGCCAGCAGACGCCGGGACAGGGGCAACGAGCAGTACTTC. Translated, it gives CASRRRDRGNEQYF.

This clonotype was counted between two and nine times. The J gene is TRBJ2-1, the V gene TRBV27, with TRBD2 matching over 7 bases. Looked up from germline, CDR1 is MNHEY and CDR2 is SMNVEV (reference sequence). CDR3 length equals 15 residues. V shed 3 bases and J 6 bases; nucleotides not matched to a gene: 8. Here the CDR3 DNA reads TGTGCCAGCAGTTTCAGGCGGGGGACTCTCAATGAGCAGTTCTTC. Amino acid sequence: CASSFRRGTLNEQFF.

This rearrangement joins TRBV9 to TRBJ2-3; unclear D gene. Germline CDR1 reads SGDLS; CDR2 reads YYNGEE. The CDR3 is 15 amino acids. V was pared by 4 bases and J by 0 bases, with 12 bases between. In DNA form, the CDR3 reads TGTGCCAGCAGCCGGACGAGGTTAAGCACAGATACGCAGTATTTT. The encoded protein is CASSRTRLSTDTQYF.

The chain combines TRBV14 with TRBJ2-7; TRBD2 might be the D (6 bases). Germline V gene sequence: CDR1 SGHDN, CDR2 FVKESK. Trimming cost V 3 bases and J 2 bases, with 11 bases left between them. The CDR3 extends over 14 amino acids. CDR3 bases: TGTGCCAGCAGCCATCCGGGAGCCGCCTACGAGCAGTACTTC. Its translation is CASSHPGAAYEQYF.

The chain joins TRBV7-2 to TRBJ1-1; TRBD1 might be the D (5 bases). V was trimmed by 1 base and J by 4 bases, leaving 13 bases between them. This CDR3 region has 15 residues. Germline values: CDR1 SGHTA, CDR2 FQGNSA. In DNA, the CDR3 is TGTGCCAGCAGCTTAGGGACCCTCCAGGGCACTGAAGCTTTCTTT. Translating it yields CASSLGTLQGTEAFF. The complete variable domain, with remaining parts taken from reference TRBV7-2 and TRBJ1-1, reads GAGVSQSPSNKVTEKGKDVELRCDPISGHTALYWYRQSLGQGLEFLIYFQGNSAPDKSGLPSDRFSAERTGGSVSTLTIQRTQQEDSAVYLCASSLGTLQGTEAFFGQGTRLTVV.

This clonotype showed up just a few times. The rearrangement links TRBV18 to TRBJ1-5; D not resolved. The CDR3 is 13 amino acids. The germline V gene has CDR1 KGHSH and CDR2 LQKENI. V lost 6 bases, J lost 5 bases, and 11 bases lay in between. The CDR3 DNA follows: TGTGCCAGCTCGACTTCCGGGGATCAGCCCCAGCATTTT. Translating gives CASSTSGDQPQHF.

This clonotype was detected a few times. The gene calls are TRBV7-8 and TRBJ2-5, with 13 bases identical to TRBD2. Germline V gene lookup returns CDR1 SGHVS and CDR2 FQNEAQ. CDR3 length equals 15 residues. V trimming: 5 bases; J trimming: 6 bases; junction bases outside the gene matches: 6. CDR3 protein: CASSAVLAGGQTQYF. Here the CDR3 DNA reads TGTGCCAGCAGCGCCGTACTAGCGGGAGGGCAGACCCAGTACTTC.